This TCR beta chain was found in a study of shared clonotypes between healthy human individuals. Study-wide results and caveats: Clonotype sharing across several donors was observed for roughly 5% of naive CD4 clonotypes. Donor scarcity curtailed the genetic and exposure-history diversity represented herein. On the whole, naive subsets had larger estimated richness than memory subsets had.

Of note for this clone: Its antigen is not known.

Positive CCR7 selection of CD45RO-negative cells yielded the naive CD8 cells, and terminally differentiated effector memory CD45RA+ cells were excluded. Sequenced by immunoSEQ multiplex PCR; TCRdb stores in-frame clones only, minus some. This table has around 1.9 million clones, 85% to 95% appearing once. The sequencing sample was made of naive CD8+ T cells from PBMCs. The TCR sequence derives from a man aged 18 to 30 in good health. Some clones in this sample may be carry-over from other donors' samples.

The CDR3 sequence is CASSPRFRVDEQYF. The DNA of the CDR3 is TGTGCCAGTAGTCCTCGGTTTCGGGTGGACGAGCAGTACTTC. The chain recombines TRBV19 with TRBJ2-7, with D unresolved. The germline V gene has CDR1 LNHDA and CDR2 SQIVND (reference sequence). V dropped 5 bases and J dropped 5 bases, with 16 bases sitting between them. This CDR3 is 14 amino acids long.